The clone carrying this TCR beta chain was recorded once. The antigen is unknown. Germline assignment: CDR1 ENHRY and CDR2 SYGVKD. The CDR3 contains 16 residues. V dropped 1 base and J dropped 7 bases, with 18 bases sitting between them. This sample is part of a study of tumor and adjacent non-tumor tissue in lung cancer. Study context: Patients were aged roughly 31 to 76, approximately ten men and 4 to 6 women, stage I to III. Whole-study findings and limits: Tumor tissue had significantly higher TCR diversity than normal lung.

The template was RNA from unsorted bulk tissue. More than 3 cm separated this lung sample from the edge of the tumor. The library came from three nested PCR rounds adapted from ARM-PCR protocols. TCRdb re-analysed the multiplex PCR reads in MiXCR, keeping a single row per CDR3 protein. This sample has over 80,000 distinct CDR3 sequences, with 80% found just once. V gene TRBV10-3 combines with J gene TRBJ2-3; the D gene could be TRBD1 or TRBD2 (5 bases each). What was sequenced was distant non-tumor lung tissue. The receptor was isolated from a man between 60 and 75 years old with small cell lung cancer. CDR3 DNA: TGTGCCATCAGTGAGTATCGGGACCCCCGTGGAAATACGCAGTATTTT. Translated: CAISEYRDPRGNTQYF.